The 15 T cell receptor beta chains listed next were all sequenced from one sample in a study of T cells in localized non-small cell lung cancer (dated by TCRdb to the early 2020s). The library relied on the immunoSEQ multiplex PCR assay. TCRdb holds this immuneACCESS table with in-frame rearrangements only. Some clones are missing; in checked studies, unresolved V genes explain under half, and the rest has no known cause. Across this sample there are roughly 2,000 clones, with about 24% seen only once. Jointly, the top ten make up roughly 13% of the sample. The starting material was normal lung tissue next to the tumor, obtained before any cancer treatment. Source of these receptors: a male donor older than 55 with stage I lung adenocarcinoma.

This sequence joins TRBV18 and TRBJ2-7; D is possibly TRBD1 or TRBD2 (5 bases each). Germline loops: CDR1 KGHSH, CDR2 LQKENI. This CDR3 has 12 residues. The V end was cut by 3 bases, the J end by 6 bases, with 9 bases between. The CDR3 DNA follows: TGTGCCAGCTCACCGACAGAGGGCGAGCAGTACTTC. As protein: CASSPTEGEQYF.

The chain links TRBV15 to TRBJ2-7; D perhaps matches TRBD2 (5 bases). The V end lost 1 base, the J end lost 6 bases, and 16 bases lay between the germline ends. Germline-derived CDR1 and CDR2 are LNHNV and YYDKDF (reference sequence). This CDR3 is built from 15 residues. The CDR3 coding sequence is TGTGCCACCAGCAGAGTCTTGGGAGCTTTTAGCGAGCAGTACTTC. Protein: CATSRVLGAFSEQYF.

This chain connects TRBV28 to TRBJ2-1; 9 bases line up with TRBD2. The trim removed 6 bases at V and 8 bases at J, leaving 8 bases unmatched. This CDR3 region has 14 residues. Germline V gene sequence: CDR1 MDHEN, CDR2 SYDVKM. CDR3 DNA: TGTGCCAGCAGCCCCATGGGCGGGGGGGATGAGCAGTTCTTC. This sequence encodes CASSPMGGGDEQFF.

The sample holds a few counts of this clone. V is TRBV5-1 and J is TRBJ1-2; weak D call: TRBD1 (6 bases). The length of the CDR3 is 14 residues. The V end was cut by 0 bases, the J end by 6 bases, with 12 bases between. Looked up from germline, CDR1 is SGHRS and CDR2 is YFSETQ. The CDR3 spells CASSLGQGFDGYTF. CDR3 sequence (DNA): TGCGCCAGCAGCTTGGGCCAGGGGTTCGATGGCTACACCTTC.

This clone was counted only a few times. The V call is TRBV6-8, the J call TRBJ2-6; D call uncertain. This CDR3 spans 14 amino acids. CDR1 and CDR2 (germline): MNHGY, SAAAGT. Deletions cut 6 bases from V and 0 bases from J, with 6 bases between. The CDR3 sequence: CASRSDSGANVLTF. Here the CDR3 DNA reads TGTGCCAGCAGATCTGACTCTGGGGCCAACGTCCTGACTTTC.

This chain uses TRBV18 with TRBJ1-5; no definite D call. The CDR3 runs to 17 residues. Germline CDR1 KGHSH, CDR2 LQKENI. The germline V and J ends were trimmed by 3 bases and 2 bases, with 17 bases remaining between them. The CDR3 coding sequence is TGTGCCAGCTCACCCGAGCTATCAGGAGCCCGCAATCAGCCCCAGCATTTT. Its protein product is CASSPELSGARNQPQHF.

The V gene is TRBV28, the J gene TRBJ2-1; 11 bases fit TRBD1. The CDR3 extends over 18 amino acids. The germline V gene encodes CDR1 MDHEN and CDR2 SYDVKM. Trimming removed 4 bases from V and 3 bases from J; junction bases left unmatched: 11. CDR3 in amino acids: CASSSSSVGTGGYNEQFF. The CDR3 DNA reads TGTGCCAGCAGTTCGAGTAGCGTCGGGACAGGGGGCTACAATGAGCAGTTCTTC.

This chain joins TRBV29-1 and TRBJ1-1; D might be TRBD1 (5 bases). CDR3 length: 14 amino acids. CDR1 is SQVTM, CDR2 ANQGSEA, per germline. V was pared by 4 bases and J by 1 base, with 13 bases between. In DNA, the CDR3 is TGCAGCGTTGCCGGGACCCTAGGGAACACTGAAGCTTTCTTT. It yields the protein CSVAGTLGNTEAFF.

This clone was seen only a few times. This chain connects TRBV9 to TRBJ2-5; D remains ambiguous. Germline CDR1 SGDLS, CDR2 YYNGEE. This CDR3 contains 14 residues. Trimming shortened V by 5 bases and J by 0 bases, and 11 bases separated the two germline ends. The CDR3, as DNA: TGTGCCAGCAGTGAAAACCGCGACCAAGAGACCCAGTACTTC. Translating it yields CASSENRDQETQYF.

J is TRBJ1-5 and V is TRBV12-5; 8 bases line up with TRBD1. The CDR3 extends over 17 amino acids. V lost 3 bases to trimming and J lost 0 bases; unmatched junction nucleotides: 7. CDR1 LGHNT and CDR2 FRNRAP come from the germline V gene. The CDR3 DNA reads as TGTGCTAGTGGTTTTACCGGGACAGGCGTTAGCAATCAGCCCCAGCATTTT. As protein: CASGFTGTGVSNQPQHF.

This clone appeared a few times. This chain joins TRBV6-8 and TRBJ1-5; a weak D match, TRBD1 (6 bases). The V end lost 10 bases, the J end lost 6 bases, and 19 bases lay between the germline ends. The germline CDR1 and CDR2 sequences are MNHGY and SAAAGT. This CDR3 spans 14 amino acids. CDR3 nucleotides: TGTGCCACCCTAGAGGCAGGGGAAGGTCAGCCCCAGCATTTT. Encoded protein: CATLEAGEGQPQHF.

This clone occurred a few times. The V gene is TRBV6-8, the J gene TRBJ1-5, with D unclear. V was cut by 4 bases and J by 8 bases, with 12 bases left in between. The CDR3 runs to 13 residues. CDR1 is MNHGY and CDR2 is SAAAGT in the germline V gene. As DNA, the CDR3 is TGTGCCAGCAGTTCCGACCCGAGGAAGCCCCAGCATTTT. As protein: CASSSDPRKPQHF.

Only a few counts were recorded for this clone. The chain employs TRBV23-1 and TRBJ1-4; D is ambiguous. TRBV23-1 is an ORF for which the function is uncertain. The CDR3 has 17 residues. The ends were cut back, 6 bases at V and 7 bases at J, with 24 bases in the middle. In nucleotides, the CDR3 is TGCGCCAGCAGCCATGGTGGGTTGGCCCCCTGGACTGAAAAACTGTTTTTT. Translated, it gives CASSHGGLAPWTEKLFF.

Within the sample, this clone is medium-sized. The V and J genes are TRBV11-3 and TRBJ2-3, with 7 bases matching TRBD1. Germline V gene lookup returns CDR1 SGHNT and CDR2 YENEEA. With 5 bases clipped from V and 3 bases from J, the junction kept 8 bases outside the gene matches. This CDR3 has 15 residues. DNA of the CDR3: TGTGCCAGCAGCCCGGGACAGACCTATACAGATACGCAGTATTTT. Its protein is CASSPGQTYTDTQYF.

This clone was detected a few times. This chain connects TRBV28 to TRBJ1-1, with D unclear. Trimming took off 5 bases at V and 2 bases at J, with 18 bases between the two ends. The CDR3 length is 16 residues. The germline CDR1 and CDR2 sequences are MDHEN and SYDVKM. CDR3 loop: CASSPPTGSANTEAFF. The CDR3 DNA reads as TGTGCCAGCAGTCCTCCCACCGGGTCCGCAAACACTGAAGCTTTCTTT.